The rows below give T cell receptor beta chains drawn from one sample of a study of blood T cell repertoires in COVID-19. TCRdb's table, derived via immunoSEQ multiplex PCR, lists solely in-frame clones and lacks some. Of 150,000 to 200,000 clones detected, 70% to 85% appear once; the ten largest clones hold 15% to 20%. Input material: PBMCs or T cells enriched from blood (not recorded which). Receptors were obtained from a woman aged 50 to 65 who had recovered from COVID-19. The CDR3 runs from the conserved cysteine through the conserved F or W. The D gene is left open where the match is weak. Expanded clones get a size class; other rows say once, few or many, or leave the size out.

J gene: TRBJ2-5
D gene: TRBD2
clone size: once
V gene: TRBV5-6
CDR3 DNA: TGTGCCAGCAGCTGGAGACTAGCGGGAGAAGAGACCCAGTACTTC
CDR3 protein: CASSWRLAGEETQYF

J gene: TRBJ1-2
D gene: -
clone size: -
V gene: TRBV15
CDR3 DNA: TGTGCCACCAGCAGAGAAAAGATAGGAGCTAACTATGGCTACACCTTC
CDR3 protein: CATSREKIGANYGYTF

J gene: TRBJ2-5
D gene: -
clone size: -
V gene: TRBV19
CDR3 DNA: TGTGCCAGTAGTACCCCCGGGGGATCAGAGACCCAGTACTTC
CDR3 protein: CASSTPGGSETQYF

J gene: TRBJ1-2
D gene: -
clone size: -
V gene: TRBV5-1
CDR3 DNA: TGCGCCAGCAGCTTAACCGGGACTGACTATGGCTACACCTTC
CDR3 protein: CASSLTGTDYGYTF

J gene: TRBJ1-3
D gene: TRBD1
clone size: -
V gene: TRBV29-1
CDR3 DNA: TGCAGCGTTGAAGACCTACAGGGGCAAAGCTCTGGAAACACCATATATTTT
CDR3 protein: CSVEDLQGQSSGNTIYF

J gene: TRBJ2-3
D gene: -
clone size: -
V gene: TRBV5-6
CDR3 DNA: TGTGCCAGCAGGCGAGAGAGCACAGATACGCAGTATTTT
CDR3 protein: CASRRESTDTQYF

J gene: TRBJ1-1
D gene: -
clone size: -
V gene: TRBV19
CDR3 DNA: TGTGCCAGTAGTATACCTACCGGGAAGACTGAAGCTTTCTTT
CDR3 protein: CASSIPTGKTEAFF

J gene: TRBJ2-3
D gene: TRBD2
clone size: -
V gene: TRBV7-9
CDR3 DNA: TGTGCCAGCAGGGATAGGACTAGCGGGACGGGCGGCACAGATACGCAGTATTTT
CDR3 protein: CASRDRTSGTGGTDTQYF

J gene: TRBJ1-2
D gene: TRBD1
clone size: once
V gene: TRBV2
CDR3 DNA: TGTGCCAGCAGGGGGGACAGTTTGGAGGGCTACACCTTC
CDR3 protein: CASRGDSLEGYTF

J gene: TRBJ1-3
D gene: -
clone size: -
V gene: TRBV19
CDR3 DNA: TGTGCCAGTCACGGACAGAACTCTGGAAACACCATATATTTT
CDR3 protein: CASHGQNSGNTIYF

J gene: TRBJ1-1
D gene: -
clone size: -
V gene: TRBV18
CDR3 DNA: TGTGCCAGCTCTCCTAGAGTCCCCCAAGGAAGGTCGGACACTGAAGCTTTCTTT
CDR3 protein: CASSPRVPQGRSDTEAFF

J gene: TRBJ2-2
D gene: -
clone size: -
V gene: TRBV19
CDR3 DNA: TGTGCCAGTAGTATTGCGAGGGGGACCGGGGAGCTGTTTTTT
CDR3 protein: CASSIARGTGELFF

J gene: TRBJ2-1
D gene: -
clone size: -
V gene: TRBV5-1
CDR3 DNA: TGCGCCAGCAGCGCCGGGACTCCATCCTACAATGAGCAGTTCTTC
CDR3 protein: CASSAGTPSYNEQFF

J gene: TRBJ2-7
D gene: TRBD2
clone size: -
V gene: TRBV19
CDR3 DNA: TGTGCCAGTAGTAACGGACTAGCGGGACTTTCCTACGAGCAGTACTTC
CDR3 protein: CASSNGLAGLSYEQYF

J gene: TRBJ1-4
D gene: TRBD1
clone size: -
V gene: TRBV18
CDR3 DNA: TGTGCCAGCTCACCACCGCAGGGGGGAAAACTGTTTTTT
CDR3 protein: CASSPPQGGKLFF

J gene: TRBJ1-2
D gene: -
clone size: -
V gene: TRBV2
CDR3 DNA: TGTGCCAGCGGGCAGGGGAACTATGGCTACACCTTC
CDR3 protein: CASGQGNYGYTF

J gene: TRBJ1-5
D gene: TRBD1
clone size: -
V gene: TRBV18
CDR3 DNA: TGTGCCAGCTCAGACATGGGGACAGGGGGAAATCAGCCCCAGCATTTT
CDR3 protein: CASSDMGTGGNQPQHF

J gene: TRBJ1-2
D gene: TRBD1
clone size: -
V gene: TRBV6-2/TRBV6-3
CDR3 DNA: TGTGCCAGCAGTACGGGACAGGGGTTCATCTATGGCTACACCTTC
CDR3 protein: CASSTGQGFIYGYTF

J gene: TRBJ1-2
D gene: -
clone size: once
V gene: TRBV14
CDR3 DNA: TGTGCCAGCAGCCCCTCTCATCGGGAGTTCACCTTC
CDR3 protein: CASSPSHREFTF

J gene: TRBJ2-7
D gene: TRBD1
clone size: -
V gene: TRBV18
CDR3 DNA: TGTGCCAGCTCACGTTCCGGGACAGGCTCCTACGAGCAGTACTTC
CDR3 protein: CASSRSGTGSYEQYF

J gene: TRBJ1-3
D gene: -
clone size: -
V gene: TRBV19
CDR3 DNA: TGTGCCAGTACCTTCGCCAGAGGAAACACCATATATTTT
CDR3 protein: CASTFARGNTIYF

J gene: TRBJ2-7
D gene: -
clone size: -
V gene: TRBV2
CDR3 DNA: TGTGCCAGCAGTGGGCAGGGCAGCTCCTACGAGCAGTACTTC
CDR3 protein: CASSGQGSSYEQYF

J gene: TRBJ1-5
D gene: -
clone size: -
V gene: TRBV9
CDR3 DNA: TGTGCCAGCAGCGAGGGAGGGGTCAATCAGCCCCAGCATTTT
CDR3 protein: CASSEGGVNQPQHF

J gene: TRBJ1-2
D gene: -
clone size: -
V gene: TRBV18
CDR3 DNA: TGTGCCAGCTCAGGGCCAGAATCCAACTATGGCTACACCTTC
CDR3 protein: CASSGPESNYGYTF

J gene: TRBJ1-2
D gene: -
clone size: -
V gene: TRBV28
CDR3 DNA: TGTGCCAGCACGCGGGGAGATGGCTACACCTTC
CDR3 protein: CASTRGDGYTF

J gene: TRBJ2-5
D gene: TRBD2
clone size: -
V gene: TRBV3-1/TRBV3-2
CDR3 DNA: TGTGCCAGCAGCCAAGAGCTCTTTGGAGCGGGAAGGAGGGAGACCCAGTACTTC
CDR3 protein: CASSQELFGAGRRETQYF

J gene: TRBJ1-4
D gene: -
clone size: -
V gene: TRBV28
CDR3 DNA: TGTGCCAGCAATGGAGGAAAACTGTTTTTT
CDR3 protein: CASNGGKLFF

J gene: TRBJ2-1
D gene: TRBD2
clone size: -
V gene: TRBV11-1
CDR3 DNA: TGTGCCAGCAGCAAGGGACTAGCGGGCGGACGGAATGAGCAGTTCTTC
CDR3 protein: CASSKGLAGGRNEQFF

J gene: TRBJ1-5
D gene: TRBD1
clone size: few
V gene: TRBV7-8
CDR3 DNA: TGTGCCAGCAGCTGGCGACAGGGGGCCGGTCAGCCCCAGCATTTT
CDR3 protein: CASSWRQGAGQPQHF

J gene: TRBJ1-6
D gene: -
clone size: -
V gene: TRBV30
CDR3 DNA: TGTGCCTGGGGGGGGCAGGCGAATTCACCCCTCCACTTT
CDR3 protein: CAWGGQANSPLHF

J gene: TRBJ1-4
D gene: TRBD1
clone size: -
V gene: TRBV6-5
CDR3 DNA: TGTGCCAGTGCCGGGACAGGGCTCCCTAATATTAAACTGTTTTTT
CDR3 protein: CASAGTGLPNIKLFF

J gene: TRBJ1-2
D gene: TRBD1
clone size: -
V gene: TRBV30
CDR3 DNA: TGTGCCTGGAGTGAACAGGGGCCGGTGTATGGCTACACCTTC
CDR3 protein: CAWSEQGPVYGYTF

J gene: TRBJ1-2
D gene: -
clone size: -
V gene: TRBV29-1
CDR3 DNA: TGCAGCGTGGGGGAGGGGTATGGCTACACCTTC
CDR3 protein: CSVGEGYGYTF

J gene: TRBJ2-3
D gene: -
clone size: -
V gene: TRBV3-1/TRBV3-2
CDR3 DNA: TGTGCCAGCAGCCGGCAGACAGCCGATACGCAGTATTTT
CDR3 protein: CASSRQTADTQYF

J gene: TRBJ1-4
D gene: -
clone size: -
V gene: TRBV27
CDR3 DNA: TGTGCCAGCAGTCCCCCCGGTTCAGGGCAACGGAAACTGTTTTTT
CDR3 protein: CASSPPGSGQRKLFF

J gene: TRBJ2-3
D gene: -
clone size: once
V gene: TRBV10-3
CDR3 DNA: TGTGCCATCAGTGACCGGACAGATACGCAGTATTTT
CDR3 protein: CAISDRTDTQYF

J gene: TRBJ2-7
D gene: -
clone size: -
V gene: TRBV28
CDR3 DNA: TGTGCCAGCAGTTTCCAATACGAGCAGTACTTC
CDR3 protein: CASSFQYEQYF

J gene: TRBJ2-5
D gene: TRBD2
clone size: -
V gene: TRBV3-1/TRBV3-2
CDR3 DNA: TGTGCCAGCAGCCAACTAGCGGGAAGGGAGACCCAGTACTTC
CDR3 protein: CASSQLAGRETQYF

J gene: TRBJ2-5
D gene: -
clone size: -
V gene: TRBV6-5
CDR3 DNA: TGTGCCAGCAGTCGGGACTTACAAGAGACCCAGTACTTC
CDR3 protein: CASSRDLQETQYF

J gene: TRBJ2-2
D gene: TRBD1
clone size: -
V gene: TRBV19
CDR3 DNA: TGTGCCAGTAGTATTCGTCCAGGGGGCTTCGGGGAGCTGTTTTTT
CDR3 protein: CASSIRPGGFGELFF

J gene: TRBJ1-4
D gene: TRBD1
clone size: -
V gene: TRBV28
CDR3 DNA: TGTGCCAGCAGTTCCCACGACAGGGGAGCAACTAATGAAAAACTGTTTTTT
CDR3 protein: CASSSHDRGATNEKLFF